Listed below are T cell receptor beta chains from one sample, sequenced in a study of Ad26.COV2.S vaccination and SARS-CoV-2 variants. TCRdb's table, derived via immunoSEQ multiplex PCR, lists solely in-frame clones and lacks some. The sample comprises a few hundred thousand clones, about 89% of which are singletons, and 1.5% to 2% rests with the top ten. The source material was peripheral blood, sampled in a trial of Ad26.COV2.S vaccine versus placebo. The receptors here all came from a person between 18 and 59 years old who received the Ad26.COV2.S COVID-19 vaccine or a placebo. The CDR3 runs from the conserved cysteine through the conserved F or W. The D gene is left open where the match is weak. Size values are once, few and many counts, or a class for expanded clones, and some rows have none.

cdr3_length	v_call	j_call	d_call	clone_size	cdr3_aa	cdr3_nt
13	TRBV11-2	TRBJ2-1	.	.	CASSPRGVGEQFF	TGTGCCAGCAGCCCCAGGGGGGTCGGTGAGCAGTTCTTC
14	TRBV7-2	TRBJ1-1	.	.	CASSLDGGGTEAFF	TGTGCCAGCAGCCTCGACGGCGGTGGCACTGAAGCTTTCTTT
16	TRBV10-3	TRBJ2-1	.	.	CAISHMPGESYNEQFF	TGTGCCATCAGTCATATGCCCGGGGAATCCTACAATGAGCAGTTCTTC
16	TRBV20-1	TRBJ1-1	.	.	CSASQGLSVLNTEAFF	TGCAGTGCTAGTCAGGGACTAAGCGTCCTTAACACTGAAGCTTTCTTT
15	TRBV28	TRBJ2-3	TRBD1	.	CASSWGQGATDTQYF	TGTGCCAGCAGTTGGGGACAGGGGGCTACAGATACGCAGTATTTT
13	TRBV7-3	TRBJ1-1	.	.	CASSAGSNTEAFF	TGTGCCAGCAGTGCTGGATCGAACACTGAAGCTTTCTTT
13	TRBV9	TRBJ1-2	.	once	CASSVDQSYGYTF	TGTGCCAGCAGCGTAGATCAAAGCTATGGCTACACCTTC
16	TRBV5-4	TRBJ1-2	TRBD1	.	CASSLVGTGSVYGYTF	TGTGCCAGCAGCTTGGTCGGGACAGGGTCGGTGTATGGCTACACCTTC
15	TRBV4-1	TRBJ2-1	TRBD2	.	CASSAGGSSYNEQFF	TGCGCCAGCAGCGCGGGGGGGAGCTCCTACAATGAGCAGTTCTTC
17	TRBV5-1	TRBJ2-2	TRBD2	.	CASSFGTSGFNTGELFF	TGCGCCAGCAGCTTTGGGACTAGCGGATTCAACACCGGGGAGCTGTTTTTT
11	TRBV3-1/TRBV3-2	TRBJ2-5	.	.	CASSLRETQYF	TGTGCCAGCAGCCTACGGGAGACCCAGTACTTC
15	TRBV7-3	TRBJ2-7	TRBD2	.	CASSLNVGLVDEQYF	TGTGCCAGCAGCTTAAATGTGGGACTAGTCGACGAGCAGTACTTC
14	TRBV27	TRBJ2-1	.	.	CASSLLVGYNEQFF	TGTGCCAGCAGTTTACTAGTGGGCTACAATGAGCAGTTCTTC
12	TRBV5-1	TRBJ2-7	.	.	CASSFRGYEQYF	TGCGCCAGCAGCTTCCGAGGCTACGAGCAGTACTTC
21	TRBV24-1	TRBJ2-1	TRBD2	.	CATSDTGTSGRAQSSYNEQFF	TGTGCCACCAGTGACACCGGGACTAGCGGGAGGGCTCAAAGCTCCTACAATGAGCAGTTCTTC
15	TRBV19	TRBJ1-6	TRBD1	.	CASSGDRGMGSPLHF	TGTGCCAGTAGTGGGGACAGGGGGATGGGGTCACCCCTCCACTTT
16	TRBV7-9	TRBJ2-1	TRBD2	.	CASRMRKREPYNEQFF	TGTGCCAGCAGAATGAGGAAGCGGGAGCCTTACAATGAGCAGTTCTTC
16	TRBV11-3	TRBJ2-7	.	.	CASSLAGNQGSYEQYF	TGTGCCAGCAGCTTAGCTGGAAACCAGGGCTCCTACGAGCAGTACTTC
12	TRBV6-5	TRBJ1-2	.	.	CASSRENYGYTF	TGTGCCAGCAGTAGGGAGAACTATGGCTACACCTTC
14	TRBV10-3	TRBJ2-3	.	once	CAISESSVADTQYF	TGTGCCATCAGTGAGTCATCCGTCGCAGATACGCAGTATTTT
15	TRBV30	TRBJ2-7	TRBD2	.	CAWGGGVSGNDEQYF	TGTGCCTGGGGGGGAGGAGTTAGCGGGAATGACGAGCAGTACTTC
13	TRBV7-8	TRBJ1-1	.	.	CASSFKLDTEAFF	TGTGCCAGCAGCTTTAAACTTGATACTGAAGCTTTCTTT
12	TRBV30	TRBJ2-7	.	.	CAWDQGAYEQYF	TGTGCCTGGGACCAGGGAGCCTACGAGCAGTACTTC
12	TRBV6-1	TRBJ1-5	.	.	CASSDQGRPQHF	TGTGCCAGCAGTGATCAGGGCCGTCCTCAGCATTTT
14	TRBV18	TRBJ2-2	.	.	CASSPFYLAGELFF	TGTGCCAGCTCACCCTTCTATCTCGCAGGGGAGCTGTTTTTT
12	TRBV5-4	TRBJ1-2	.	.	CASSGNSYGYTF	TGTGCCAGCAGCGGAAACAGCTATGGCTACACCTTC
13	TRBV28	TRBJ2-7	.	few	CASSLGKWYEQYF	TGTGCCAGCAGTTTAGGGAAGTGGTACGAGCAGTACTTC
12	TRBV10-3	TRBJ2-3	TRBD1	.	CATGGGTDTQYF	TGTGCCACAGGGGGAGGCACAGATACGCAGTATTTT
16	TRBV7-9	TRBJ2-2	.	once	CASSFRRGGNTGELFF	TGTGCCAGCAGCTTCAGAAGGGGCGGGAACACCGGGGAGCTGTTTTTT
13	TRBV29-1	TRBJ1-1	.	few	CSAKTTGNTEAFF	TGCAGCGCTAAGACAACAGGGAACACTGAAGCTTTCTTT
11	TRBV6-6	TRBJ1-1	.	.	CASSPALPAFF	TGTGCCAGCAGTCCGGCCCTGCCGGCTTTCTTT
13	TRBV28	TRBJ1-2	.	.	CASSLISGNGYTF	TGTGCCAGCAGTTTAATATCAGGGAACGGCTACACCTTC
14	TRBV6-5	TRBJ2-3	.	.	CASSRGLLTDTQYF	TGTGCCAGCAGTAGGGGACTTCTCACAGATACGCAGTATTTT
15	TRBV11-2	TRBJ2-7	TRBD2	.	CASRRPGLAVYEQYF	TGTGCCAGCCGGCGACCTGGACTAGCGGTCTACGAGCAGTACTTC
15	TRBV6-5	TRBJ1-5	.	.	CASTLQGPSNQPQHF	TGTGCCAGCACCCTACAAGGCCCTAGCAATCAGCCCCAGCATTTT
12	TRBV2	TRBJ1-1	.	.	CASSGRGAEAFF	TGTGCCAGCAGTGGGCGGGGCGCTGAAGCTTTCTTT